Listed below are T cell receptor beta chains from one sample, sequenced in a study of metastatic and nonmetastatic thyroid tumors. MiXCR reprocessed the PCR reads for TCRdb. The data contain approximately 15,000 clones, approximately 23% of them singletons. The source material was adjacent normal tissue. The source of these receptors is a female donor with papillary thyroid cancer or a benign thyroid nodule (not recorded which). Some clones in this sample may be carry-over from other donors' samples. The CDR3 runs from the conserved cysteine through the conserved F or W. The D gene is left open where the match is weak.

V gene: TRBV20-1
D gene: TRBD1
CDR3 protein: CSAPTDRGFSYEQYF

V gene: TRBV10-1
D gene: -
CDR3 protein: CASSRAIPSTDTQYF

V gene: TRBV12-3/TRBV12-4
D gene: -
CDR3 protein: CANSPFNSHLYEQYF

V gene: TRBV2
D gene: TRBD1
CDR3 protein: CANRQGENTEAFF

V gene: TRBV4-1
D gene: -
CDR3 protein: CASSQVPGGTEAFF

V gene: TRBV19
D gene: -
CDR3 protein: CASRRSGKDEQYF

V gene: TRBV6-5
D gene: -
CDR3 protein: CASSYSWDMLSRQPQHF

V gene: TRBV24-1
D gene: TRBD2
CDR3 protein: CATSDSGLAGGRYNEQLF

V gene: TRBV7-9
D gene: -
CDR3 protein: CASSSPGHGDTIYF

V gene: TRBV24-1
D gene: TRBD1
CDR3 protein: CATSDQGVRETQYF

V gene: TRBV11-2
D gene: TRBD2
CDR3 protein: CASSPLAGWGAGELFF

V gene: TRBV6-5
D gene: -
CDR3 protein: CASSYIPQSPFGRGEAFF

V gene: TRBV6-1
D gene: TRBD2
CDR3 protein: CASSEASGGLSYEQYF

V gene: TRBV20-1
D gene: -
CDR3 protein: CSAPGGSGQVYEQYF

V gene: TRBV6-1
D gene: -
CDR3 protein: CASSDYSSAEAFF

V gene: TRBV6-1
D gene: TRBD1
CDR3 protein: CASVRQGAGELFF

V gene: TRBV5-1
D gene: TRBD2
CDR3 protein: CASSSYGGRAGRSYEQYF

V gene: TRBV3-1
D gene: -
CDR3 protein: CASSQSTNEKLFF

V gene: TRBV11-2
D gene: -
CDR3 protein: CAISLGLGTYWANVLTF

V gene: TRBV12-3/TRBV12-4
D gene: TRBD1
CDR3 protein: CASSLGQGAIETQYF

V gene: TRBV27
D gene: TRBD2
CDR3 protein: CASSSGLAVNEQFF

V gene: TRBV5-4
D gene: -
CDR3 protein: CASSLASTRDGELFF

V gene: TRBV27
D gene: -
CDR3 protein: CASRLRGQAGETQYF

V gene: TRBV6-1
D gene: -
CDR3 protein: CAGSGGDTGELFF

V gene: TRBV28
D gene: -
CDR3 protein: CASSREDGPDTGELFF

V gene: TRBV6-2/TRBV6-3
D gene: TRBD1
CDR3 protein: CASRGQGANTGELFF